One and the same sample provided the 20 T cell receptor beta chains below, sequenced in a study of blood T cells in healthy people across ages. A J-beta primer mix and a sample-barcoded 5' primer were used in a second PCR of about 6 to 12 cycles. Using its own MiXCR run on the 5' RACE reads, TCRdb lists one record per CDR3 protein. The sample contains 1.5 million to 2 million distinct CDR3 sequences, about 49% of which appear only once. Sequencing used blood. The receptors derive from a middle-aged woman in good health.

V is TRBV2 and J is TRBJ2-3; D is unresolved. Between the trimmed V and J ends, which lost 6 bases and 4 bases, there was a span of 11 bases. From germline, CDR1 is SNHLY and CDR2 FYNNEI. CDR3 length: 13 amino acids. The CDR3 spells CASSRPSADTQYF. CDR3 DNA sequence: TGTGCCAGCAGCCGGCCTTCCGCAGATACGCAGTATTTT.

This clonotype was observed once. The CDR3 DNA reads TGTGCCAGCAGAAAGGGACAGACAAACTATGGCTACACCTTC. It yields the protein CASRKGQTNYGYTF. The V and J genes are TRBV7-9 and TRBJ1-2; 7 nucleotides align to TRBD1. The CDR3 length is 14 residues. Germline-derived CDR1 and CDR2 are SEHNR and FQNEAQ (reference sequence). Losses at the gene ends were 6 bases for V and 2 bases for J; bases not matched to a gene: 6.

This sequence joins TRBV6-5 and TRBJ2-1; 7 nucleotides align to TRBD2. The trim removed 0 bases at V and 6 bases at J, leaving 8 bases unmatched. CDR1 and CDR2 (germline): MNHEY, SVGAGI. The CDR3 has 16 amino acids. CDR3 protein: CASSYSTTGGFNEQFF. In DNA, the CDR3 is TGTGCCAGCAGTTACTCGACCACGGGGGGTTTCAATGAGCAGTTCTTC.

V usage is TRBV6-5 and J usage is TRBJ2-5; perhaps D is TRBD1 or TRBD2 (5 bases each). V lost 6 bases and J 4 bases, leaving 18 bases between the germline ends. This CDR3 has 15 amino acids. In germline, CDR1 is MNHEY, CDR2 SVGAGI. CDR3 loop: CASSLYGAGGETQYF. The CDR3 nucleotides are TGTGCCAGCAGCCTTTACGGGGCGGGCGGAGAGACCCAGTACTTC.

This chain connects TRBV25-1 to TRBJ2-1; the D gene is possibly TRBD2 (6 bases). Germline loops: CDR1 MGHDK, CDR2 SYGVNS. The CDR3 is 13 amino acids. The ends were cut back, 5 bases at V and 4 bases at J, with 9 bases in the middle. CDR3 residues: CASSISGYNEQFF. CDR3 sequence (DNA): TGTGCCAGCAGTATTAGCGGTTACAATGAGCAGTTCTTC.

The chain employs TRBV4-3 and TRBJ2-3, with D perhaps TRBD2 (5 bases). This CDR3 region has 15 residues. The V gene lost 3 bases and the J gene lost 3 bases, with 13 bases spanning the gap. Germline CDR1 reads LGHNA; CDR2 reads YSLEER. For the CDR3, the DNA is TGCGCCAGCAGCCAGGCGGATGAGGGAACAGATACGCAGTATTTT. Its protein is CASSQADEGTDTQYF.

There are a few counts of this clonotype. The rearrangement joins TRBV7-9 to TRBJ2-1, with TRBD1 as a possible D gene (6 bases). The CDR3 consists of 17 residues. The V end lost 0 bases, the J end lost 4 bases, and 16 bases lay between the germline ends. Per germline, CDR1 SEHNR and CDR2 FQNEAQ (reference sequence). The chain's CDR3 is CASSLADSGAYYNEQFF. The CDR3 DNA sequence: TGTGCCAGCAGCTTAGCCGACTCAGGGGCCTATTACAATGAGCAGTTCTTC. Full variable domain (missing parts from reference TRBV7-9 and TRBJ2-1): DTGVSQNPRHKITKRGQNVTFRCDPISEHNRLYWYRQTLGQGPEFLTYFQNEAQLEKSRLLSDRFSAERPKGSFSTLEIQRTEQGDSAMYLCASSLADSGAYYNEQFFGPGTRLTVL.

This clonotype was recorded many times. The junction and the germline gene differ at one end; a read error may be behind it. The chain combines TRBV5-1 with TRBJ2-1; 8 nucleotides line up with TRBD1. The CDR3 length is 15 residues. CDR1 is SGHRS, CDR2 YFSETQ, per germline. CDR3: CASSLTQGAYNEQFF. CDR3 DNA: TGTGCCAGCAGCTTAACACAGGGGGCCTACAATGAGCAGTTCTTC.

The genes are TRBV6-2 or TRBV6-3 and TRBJ2-7; 9 bases align to TRBD2. V shed 6 bases, J shed 7 bases, and the junction held 16 bases outside the gene matches. Germline CDR1 MNHEY, CDR2 SVGEGT. The CDR3 totals 16 residues. The CDR3 sequence is CASSKPGGGVYNEQYF. The DNA of the CDR3 is TGTGCCAGCAGCAAGCCAGGCGGGGGGGTTTACAATGAGCAGTACTTC.

V and J are TRBV7-2 and TRBJ1-6; D is perhaps TRBD1 (5 bases). Germline CDR1 and CDR2: SGHTA and FQGNSA. V was pared by 3 bases and J by 10 bases, with 13 bases between. There are 14 residues in the CDR3. CDR3 amino acids: CASSFGGESSPLHF. Written as DNA, the CDR3 is TGTGCCAGCAGCTTTGGAGGGGAAAGCTCACCCCTCCACTTT.

The chain joins TRBV29-1 to TRBJ2-5, with D perhaps matching TRBD1 or TRBD2 (6 bases each). V was shortened by 4 bases and J by 5 bases, with 14 bases between the two germline ends. The CDR3 covers 13 residues. CDR1 SQVTM and CDR2 ANQGSEA come from the germline V gene. This CDR3 is CSVAWGARETQYF. CDR3 nucleotides: TGCAGCGTTGCCTGGGGGGCGAGGGAGACCCAGTACTTC.

The chain links TRBV29-1 to TRBJ1-1; D gene ambiguous. CDR3 length: 11 residues. Trimming left V 3 bases short and J 5 bases short, with 7 bases between. CDR1 and CDR2 (germline): SQVTM, ANQGSEA. CDR3 nucleotide sequence: TGCAGCGTTGACTCGTTGACTGAAGCTTTCTTT. This codes for CSVDSLTEAFF.

This clonotype was counted at least ten times. V and J are TRBV5-1 and TRBJ1-5, with no clear D. With 0 bases removed from V and 1 base from J, the gap between germline ends came to 5 bases. Germline CDR1 SGHRS, CDR2 YFSETQ. The CDR3 has 14 amino acids. The CDR3 DNA is TGCGCCAGCAGCTTGGACGGGAGCAATCAGCCCCAGCATTTT. Protein: CASSLDGSNQPQHF.

A few counts support this clonotype. This sequence joins TRBV20-1 and TRBJ2-7, with 9 bases aligning to TRBD2. The V gene end was trimmed by 0 bases and the J gene end by 4 bases; junction bases not matched to a gene: 7. This CDR3 has 15 amino acids. Germline loops: CDR1 DFQATT, CDR2 SNEGSKA (reference sequence). CDR3 DNA: TGCAGTGCTAGAGATCTGGCTAGCGGGGTGTACGAGCAGTACTTC. Protein product: CSARDLASGVYEQYF.

This chain uses TRBV20-1 with TRBJ1-1; D gene ambiguous. CDR1 is DFQATT and CDR2 is SNEGSKA in the germline V gene (reference sequence). This CDR3 has 11 residues. The CDR3 nucleotides are TGCGGGAGGAGGTTGGACACTGAAGCTTTCTTT. This gives the protein CGRRLDTEAFF.

Remarks on this clonotype: The junction departs from germline at one end; a sequencing error may be responsible. This rearrangement joins TRBV19 to TRBJ2-1; D unresolved. CDR1 and CDR2 from the germline V gene are LNHDA and SQIVND (reference sequence). This CDR3 is built from 11 residues. CDR3 DNA sequence: TGTGCCAGTAGTTCCTACAGTGAGCAGTTCTTC. This translates into CASSSYSEQFF. Complete variable domain (other parts from reference TRBV19 and TRBJ2-1): DGGITQSPKYLFRKEGQNVTLSCEQNLNHDAMYWYRQDPGQGLRLIYYSQIVNDFQKGDIAEGYSVSREKKESFPLTVTSAQKNPTAFYLCASSSYSEQFFGPGTRLTVL.

The J gene is TRBJ1-2, the V gene TRBV10-3; 7 bases line up with TRBD1. This CDR3 has 15 amino acids. Trimming at V came to 0 bases and at J to 4 bases, leaving 5 bases not matched to a gene. CDR1 is ENHRY, CDR2 SYGVKD, per germline. DNA for the CDR3: TGTGCCATCAGTGAGTCAAGACAGGGCGGCTATGGCTACACCTTC. It yields the protein CAISESRQGGYGYTF.

Concerning this clonotype: A much larger clone differs by one base, so this may be a read error. The V gene is TRBV5-1, the J gene TRBJ2-5, with 8 bases aligning to TRBD1. The J call is doubtful: the DNA matches TRBJ2-7 better. The CDR3 totals 16 residues. Germline assignment: CDR1 SGHRS and CDR2 YFSETQ. The CDR3, as DNA: TGCGTCAGCAGCTCCCAGCGGACAGGGAACTCCTACGAGCAGTACTTC. Protein product: CVSSSQRTGNSYEQYF.

The chain is built from TRBV5-1 and TRBJ2-1; D remains unclear. Germline V gene lookup returns CDR1 SGHRS and CDR2 YFSETQ. Between the trimmed V and J ends, which lost 2 bases and 12 bases, there was a span of 12 bases. The CDR3 is made up of 12 amino acids. CDR3 protein: CASSFNGVGQFF. The DNA for the CDR3 is TGCGCCAGCAGCTTTAATGGCGTCGGGCAGTTCTTC.

The chain uses TRBV7-2 and TRBJ2-3; 7 nucleotides match TRBD2. CDR3 length equals 19 residues. Germline V lookup: CDR1 SGHTA, CDR2 FQGNSA. J gave up 5 bases and V 3 bases, and 20 bases lay outside the gene matches. CDR3 DNA: TGTGCCAGCAGCTTGAACTGGATTCTCCTAGCGGAGATCAAAGATACGCAGTATTTT. As protein: CASSLNWILLAEIKDTQYF.